A single T cell receptor (beta chain) is shown here with its context. Its antigen has not been determined. No much larger clone exists at a distance of one base, and base qualities are not known. TCRbeta CDR3 regions were profiled by bias-controlled multiplex PCR amplification of genomic DNA with the immunoSEQ Assay. In the source study's methods: The absolute abundance of each unique TCRbeta CDR3 region was quantified after sequences were collapsed and filtered. Differential abundance was tested with two models: a binomial (Fisher-equivalent) model and a beta-binomial model that adds time-dependent variance fitted from healthy donors. Clones with fewer than 5 combined templates were removed, and a clone was called differentially abundant if the clone's Benjamini-Hochberg FDR was below 0.01. Beta-binomial variance was modeled as a function of total template count across the two samples using the form v = (b*log(k)+a)^2. Entries here come from immuneACCESS through TCRdb and include only in-frame sequences with V and J called. Some clones fail to appear in such tables; in the studies checked, an unresolved V gene covers under half of the shortfall, and the cause of the remainder is unknown. V, J and clone size reflect that table, while D and trimming were determined from the DNA. Recorded for this sample are approximately 97,000 clones; 70% to 90% of them occurred a single time. The top ten hold over 12% of the sample.

No immune events, such as infections, were documented for the healthy donors during the collection period. To calibrate time-dependent variance in a beta-binomial model of T-cell clone differential abundance, blood repertoires from healthy donors were used as a training cohort. The training cohort included around ten healthy donors, of whom 3 were female and 7 were male. Donor ages ranged from about 29 to 65 years, with an average of about 40 years. Whole blood was collected from each healthy donor at three time points spaced two weeks apart and obtained from a commercial supplier. For immunosequencing, genomic DNA was extracted from whole blood that had not been sorted. These data come from a study of identifying expanded T cells in peripheral blood (dated by TCRdb to between 2018 and 2020). Looking at the study overall: Technical replicates were generated by sequencing separate aliquots of the same genomic DNA pool, with four replicates compared pairwise.

CDR1 and CDR2 were assigned from the germline V gene as SNHLY and FYNNEI. V is shortened by 1 base, J by 2 bases, and the region joining them spans 9 bases. The CDR3 runs 16 residues from the cysteine to the phenylalanine. The entry retains the CDR3 DNA only, 48 bases that are in frame from base 1. The full study reports these points: The authors expected that over much longer intervals, such as months to years, biological variance in healthy repertoires might increase even further. Across all healthy donors, variance in clone template counts between roughly 2-week samples was found to increase significantly with total template count. Both the number of clones called differentially abundant and the false-positive rate were significantly reduced by the beta-binomial model across all healthy-donor time intervals. Approximately 1.2 differentially abundant clones were flagged by the binomial model between technical replicates, whereas about 15 and 19 were flagged over approximately two weeks and four weeks, respectively.

This sequence originates from a person between 18 and 75 years old in good health. The sequencing sample was made of blood. The chain is made from TRBV2 and TRBJ2-6; no D gene call is confident. The DNA sequence follows: TGTGCCAGCAGTGAAGGAGGACGGGCTGGGGCCAACGTCCTGACTTTC. It translates as CASSEGGRAGANVLTF.